This TCR beta chain was sequenced during a study of T-cell reconstitution after alpha-beta-depleted transplantation in children. TCRbeta library construction was performed incorporating unique molecular identifiers. Via MiXCR, TCRdb re-called the PCR reads, giving one row per CDR3 protein. The data show fewer than 750,000 distinct CDR3 sequences, 25% to 30% seen once. From germline, CDR1 is SGHRS and CDR2 YFSETQ. Between the trimmed V and J ends, which lost 0 bases and 4 bases, there was a span of 10 bases. The CDR3 spans 14 residues. This chain joins TRBV5-1 and TRBJ1-2; no definite D call. The sample was PBMCs, taken before TCRalphabeta/CD19-depleted stem cell transplant. This TCR was recovered from a boy in the first two years of life with Wiskott-Aldrich syndrome, due to receive a stem cell transplant. The CDR3 coding sequence is TGCGCCAGCAGCTTGGACCCGGACGGCTATGGCTACACCTTC. Its translation is CASSLDPDGYGYTF.